The present entry profiles one T cell receptor (beta chain) with its context. The source of the sample is a study of blood T cell repertoires in COVID-19. Study-level information: Both acute and convalescent COVID-19 samples were obtained from the United States, Italy and Spain. Sources were T cells, B-cell-depleted T cells, or PBMCs; the material itself was cDNA or gDNA.

J was trimmed by 7 bases and V by 9 bases; bases with no gene match: 28. Per the germline V gene, CDR1 is LNHDA and CDR2 is SQIVND (reference sequence). The CDR3 is made up of 20 amino acids. As originally analysed: Estimated nucleated cell counts came from reference gene primer amplification. Clones were read by immunoSEQ multiplex PCR, and TCRdb kept only the in-frame ones, dropping some. The V and J calls and the clone size are those of that table, but D and trimming were determined from the DNA. Counted here are 150,000 to 200,000 clones, roughly 90% occurring once; the ten biggest clones make up 20% to 30%.

Sequencing input: peripheral blood. The chain couples TRBV19 to TRBJ1-3; 9 nucleotides align to TRBD1. This receptor was taken from a man in his sixties with acute or convalescent COVID-19. The CDR3 nucleotides are TGTGCCAGCGGACTTCTCGATATGGACAGGGGCATACCTCTGGGTAACACCATATATTTT. Translation gives CASGLLDMDRGIPLGNTIYF.